These T cell receptor beta chains were read from a single sample in a study of identifying expanded T cells in peripheral blood. The repertoire was sequenced with immunoSEQ multiplex PCR; TCRdb's copy has only in-frame clones and lacks some. The sample consists of approximately 100,000 clones, about 85% of them appearing once. What was sequenced was blood. The receptors come from a person between 18 and 70 years old in good health. CDR3s include the opening cysteine and the closing phenylalanine or tryptophan. The D gene is left open where the match is weak. Size is omitted from some rows. Given values are once, few, many or a class for expanded clones.

D	size	V	J	DNA	CDR3
-	-	TRBV25-1	TRBJ2-1	TGTGCCAGCAGGGCGCCCCCAGCAGAGAGCTCCTACAATGAGCAGTTCTTC	CASRAPPAESSYNEQFF
-	-	TRBV2	TRBJ1-6	TGTGCCAGCAGTGAGGCTCCCGGACAAGCTAATTCACCCCTCCACTTT	CASSEAPGQANSPLHF
-	-	TRBV5-6	TRBJ2-6	TGTGCCAGCAGCAATTTCCAGGACAGCCACTCTGGGGCCAACGTCCTGACTTTC	CASSNFQDSHSGANVLTF
TRBD2	-	TRBV11-2	TRBJ2-3	TGTGCCAGCAGTTATACTAGCGAGCACACAGATACGCAGTATTTT	CASSYTSEHTDTQYF
-	-	TRBV18	TRBJ2-1	TGTGCCAGCTCCTCGAGATGGGGGGCGCTTCGAAATGAGCAGTTCTTC	CASSSRWGALRNEQFF
-	-	TRBV27	TRBJ2-7	TGTGCCAGCAGTGTTTTTGCAGGGCCCTACGAGCAGTACTTC	CASSVFAGPYEQYF
-	-	TRBV7-6	TRBJ1-2	TGTGCCAGCAGCTTACACCCAGCGGACTATGGCTACACCTTC	CASSLHPADYGYTF
-	-	TRBV2	TRBJ2-7	TGTGCCAGCACGGAGGGCCGCTACGAGCAGTACTTC	CASTEGRYEQYF
-	-	TRBV2	TRBJ1-4	TGTGCCAGCAGTGAAGAAGGCCAGGGGAGAAATGAAAAACTGTTTTTT	CASSEEGQGRNEKLFF
-	-	TRBV28	TRBJ2-7	TGTGCCAGCAGTCTGATAGGGACAACCTACGAGCAGTACTTC	CASSLIGTTYEQYF
-	-	TRBV2	TRBJ1-5	TGTGCCAGCAGTGAAACGAGGCAGAACAATCAGCCCCAGCATTTT	CASSETRQNNQPQHF
TRBD1	-	TRBV28	TRBJ2-4	TGTGCCAGCAGACAGGGGGCCAAAAACATTCAGTACTTC	CASRQGAKNIQYF
TRBD1	-	TRBV9	TRBJ2-2	TGTGCCAGCAGCGCAGCCGGGACAGCGAACACCGGGGAGCTGTTTTTT	CASSAAGTANTGELFF
-	-	TRBV11-2	TRBJ2-7	TGTGCCAGCAGCTTAGGATGGGTGCAGGGGTATTTCTACGAGCAGTACTTC	CASSLGWVQGYFYEQYF
TRBD2	few	TRBV5-1	TRBJ2-3	TGCGCCAGCAGCTTTGGACTAGCGGGGGAGCGAACGTATTTT	CASSFGLAGERTYF
TRBD2	-	TRBV7-2	TRBJ2-5	TGTGCCAGCAGCTTAGCCCATTACCTACTAGCGGGAGGGCCGGGGGAGACCCAGTACTTC	CASSLAHYLLAGGPGETQYF
TRBD1	-	TRBV28	TRBJ1-2	TGTGCTCTAGGGACAGGGGCTTATGGCTACACCTTC	CALGTGAYGYTF
-	few	TRBV18	TRBJ1-4	TGTGCCAGCTCCCCGTCCCCGAGGAGTGAAAAACTGTTTTTT	CASSPSPRSEKLFF
-	-	TRBV30	TRBJ2-3	TGTGCCTGGAGTGTAGGTACTCCTGGGGCAGATACGCAGTATTTT	CAWSVGTPGADTQYF
-	-	TRBV5-8	TRBJ2-1	TGTGCCAGCAGCTTGTTGCGCAATGAGCAGTTCTTC	CASSLLRNEQFF
TRBD1	-	TRBV19	TRBJ2-7	TGTGCCAGTAGTATCACAGGGGGTATCTACGAGCAGTACTTC	CASSITGGIYEQYF
-	-	TRBV30	TRBJ1-6	TGTGCCTGGAGTGTGGGACCGCTTAATTCACCCCTCCACTTT	CAWSVGPLNSPLHF
TRBD1	-	TRBV9	TRBJ2-7	TGTGCCAGCAGCGTTAGGACAGGGGGTCTCTACGAGCAGTACTTC	CASSVRTGGLYEQYF
TRBD1	-	TRBV2	TRBJ1-1	TGTGCCAGCCGTTACCGGACAGGCAACGGGGCTTTCTTT	CASRYRTGNGAFF
-	-	TRBV30	TRBJ1-3	TGTGCCTGGAGTAGAGGTTCTGGAAACACCATATATTTT	CAWSRGSGNTIYF
TRBD1	-	TRBV10-3	TRBJ1-2	TGTGCCATCAGTGGTGGGACAGGGAACGGCTACACCTTC	CAISGGTGNGYTF
-	-	TRBV28	TRBJ1-4	TGTGCCAGCAGTGACGAAAAACTGTTTTTT	CASSDEKLFF
TRBD1	-	TRBV9	TRBJ1-1	TGTGCCAGCAGCGAGGGACAGTCTTTCACTGAAGCTTTCTTT	CASSEGQSFTEAFF
TRBD2	-	TRBV7-9	TRBJ2-7	TGTGCCATCCGAGGACTAGCGGGAGACGAGCAGTACTTC	CAIRGLAGDEQYF
-	-	TRBV6-1	TRBJ2-1	TGTGCCAGCAGTCAAACCTTCAATGAGCAGTTCTTC	CASSQTFNEQFF
TRBD1	-	TRBV7-2	TRBJ1-2	TGTGCCAGCAGCTTAGGAAGGGGACAGGGGTATGATGGCTACACCTTC	CASSLGRGQGYDGYTF
-	-	TRBV6-1	TRBJ1-2	TGTGCCAGCAGGGTAACAATTAACTATGGCTACACCTTC	CASRVTINYGYTF
TRBD2	-	TRBV5-1	TRBJ2-1	TGCGCCAGCAGCTTGGTTGCGGGGGGCTTCTACAATGAGCAGTTCTTC	CASSLVAGGFYNEQFF
-	few	TRBV9	TRBJ1-4	TGTGCCAGCAGCGAAGCAGCAGCAACTAATGAAAAACTGTTTTTT	CASSEAAATNEKLFF
-	-	TRBV5-6	TRBJ1-3	TGTGCCAGCAGCTTGGACAGGTCTACTGGAAACACCATATATTTT	CASSLDRSTGNTIYF
TRBD1	-	TRBV7-2	TRBJ1-2	TGTGCCAGCAGTCAGACAGGGCTAGGTGGCTACACCTTC	CASSQTGLGGYTF
-	once	TRBV2	TRBJ2-5	TGTGCCAGCAGTCTAGGAGAGACCCAGTACTTC	CASSLGETQYF
TRBD2	-	TRBV11-2	TRBJ2-2	TGTGCCAGCAGCTTTAGCGGGGGTGTGAACACCGGGGAGCTGTTTTTT	CASSFSGGVNTGELFF
-	many	TRBV5-6	TRBJ1-2	TGTGCCAGCAGTTTCTCCGACCTTGGGGAGGGCTACACCTTC	CASSFSDLGEGYTF
TRBD1	-	TRBV7-9	TRBJ1-1	TGTGCCACCGACAGGGGTAGTACTGAAGCTTTCTTT	CATDRGSTEAFF
TRBD1	-	TRBV25-1	TRBJ1-1	TGTGCCAGCATGGACAGGATAAACACTGAAGCTTTCTTT	CASMDRINTEAFF
-	-	TRBV6-1	TRBJ1-6	TGTGCCAGCAGTACCCGGACCGAGGGACGAACACCCCTCCACTTT	CASSTRTEGRTPLHF
-	-	TRBV27	TRBJ2-1	TGTGCCTCCAGGCTATCCCCAAATGAGCAGTTCTTC	CASRLSPNEQFF
-	few	TRBV7-2	TRBJ1-5	TGTGCCAGCAGCTTGCTGGGATACGGAAATCAGCCCCAGCATTTT	CASSLLGYGNQPQHF
-	-	TRBV9	TRBJ2-7	TGTGCCAGCAGCGACAGGGGGGGTCCCTACGAGCAGTACTTC	CASSDRGGPYEQYF
TRBD1	-	TRBV2	TRBJ2-5	TGTGCCAGCAGTGAATCGGGACAGATCCAAGAGACCCAGTACTTC	CASSESGQIQETQYF
-	-	TRBV10-1	TRBJ2-7	TGCGCCAGCAGTGAAGGATTCTACGAGCAGTACTTC	CASSEGFYEQYF
-	-	TRBV28	TRBJ2-1	TGTGCCAGCAGTTTAAAGGGACTCTCCTACAATGAGCAGTTCTTC	CASSLKGLSYNEQFF
-	-	TRBV5-8	TRBJ2-2	TGTGCCAGCAGCTTGGACCTGGCGAGAACCGGGGAGCTGTTTTTT	CASSLDLARTGELFF
TRBD1	-	TRBV7-9	TRBJ2-2	TGTGCCAGCAGCATGGGACAGGGATGGAACACCGGGGAGCTGTTTTTT	CASSMGQGWNTGELFF
TRBD1	-	TRBV28	TRBJ1-5	TGTGCCAGCAGACTACAGGGGAATAGCAATCAGCCCCAGCATTTT	CASRLQGNSNQPQHF
-	-	TRBV5-6	TRBJ2-3	TGTGCCAGCAGCTTGGTAGACAGGACCACAGATACGCAGTATTTT	CASSLVDRTTDTQYF
-	-	TRBV10-3	TRBJ2-3	TGTGCCATCAGTGGTGAGGGGGGCGCAGATACGCAGTATTTT	CAISGEGGADTQYF